The sequence of this T cell receptor beta chain was determined in a study of CD4 T cells in relation to SARS-CoV-2 and coronaviruses. Study details: Shared crossreactive spike epitopes were mapped to their HLA restriction. Whole-study findings and limits: Samples before the pandemic and after infection were not matched within any donor.

Libraries were prepared by immunoSEQ multiplex PCR; TCRdb keeps only in-frame clonotypes and omits some of them. This table holds around 62,000 clones, approximately 94% found once. Before the COVID-19 pandemic, during about 2010-2018, CD4+ T cells were taken from unexposed donors. About this clone itself: Its target is unknown.

The sequence was obtained from a human donor in good health. Sequencing was performed on naive CD4+ T cells from PBMCs. The subset denotes: naive CD4+ T cells isolated by negative enrichment.

The CDR3 DNA reads as TGTGCCAGCAGCGTAGAGGTTAAGGGTTCAAGACAGGGAGGCTACACCTTC. Translation: CASSVEVKGSRQGGYTF. The chain couples TRBV9 to TRBJ1-2, with TRBD1 identical over 7 bases. With V trimmed by 0 bases and J by 8 bases, 16 bases remained unmatched. Germline CDR1 SGDLS, CDR2 YYNGEE. This CDR3 has 17 amino acids. The full variable domain, rest sourced from reference TRBV9 and TRBJ1-2, is DSGVTQTPKHLITATGQRVTLRCSPRSGDLSVYWYQQSLDQGLQFLIQYYNGEERAKGNILERFSAQQFPDLHSELNLSSLELGDSALYFCASSVEVKGSRQGGYTFGSGTRLTVV.